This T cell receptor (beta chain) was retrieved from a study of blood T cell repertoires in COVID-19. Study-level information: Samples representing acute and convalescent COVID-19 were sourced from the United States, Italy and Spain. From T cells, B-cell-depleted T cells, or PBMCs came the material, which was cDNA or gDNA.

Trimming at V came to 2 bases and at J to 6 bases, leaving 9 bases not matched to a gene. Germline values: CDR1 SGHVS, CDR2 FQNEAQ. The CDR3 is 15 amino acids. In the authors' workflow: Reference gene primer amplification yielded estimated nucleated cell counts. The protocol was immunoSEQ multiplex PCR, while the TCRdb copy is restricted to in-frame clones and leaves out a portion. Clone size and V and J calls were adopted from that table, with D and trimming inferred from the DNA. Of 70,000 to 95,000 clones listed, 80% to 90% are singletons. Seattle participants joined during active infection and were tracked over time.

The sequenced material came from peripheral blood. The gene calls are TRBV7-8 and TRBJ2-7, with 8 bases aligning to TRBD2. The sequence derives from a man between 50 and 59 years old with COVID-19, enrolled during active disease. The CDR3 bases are TGTGCCAGCAGCTTATTAGCGGGGAACCCTCGCGAGCAGTACTTC. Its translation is CASSLLAGNPREQYF.